This T cell receptor (beta chain) emerged from a study of blood T cell repertoires in COVID-19. Repertoires were generated with immunoSEQ multiplex PCR, while TCRdb's copy carries only in-frame clones and drops some. The repertoire holds tens of thousands of clones, with more than 70% as singletons. Germline CDR1 is KGHDR and CDR2 is SFDVKD. V lost 2 bases to trimming and J lost 4 bases; unmatched junction nucleotides: 2. The CDR3 loop spans 16 amino acids. The rearrangement joins TRBV24-1 to TRBJ2-2, with 11 bases matching TRBD2. The TCR comes from a man between 50 and 59 years old with active COVID-19. What was sequenced was peripheral blood. Written as DNA, the CDR3 is TGTGCCACCAGTGATTGGGGGACTAGCGGCACCGGGGAGCTGTTTTTT. It yields the protein CATSDWGTSGTGELFF.